This entry concerns a single T cell receptor beta chain. This sample was included in a study of CD8 T cells in Susac syndrome. This CDR3 spans 12 amino acids. V gave up 6 bases and J gave up 7 bases, with 13 bases separating them. The germline gives CDR1 SQVTM, CDR2 ANQGSEA. Random hexamers primed reverse transcription of roughly 0.5 to 1 ug RNA. Amplification of TCR beta CDR3 by immunoSEQ multiplex PCR spanned 54 Vbeta and 13 Jbeta. MiXCR, applied by TCRdb to the immunoSEQ multiplex PCR reads, yields one record per CDR3 protein. Of about 160,000 distinct CDR3 sequences listed, roughly 95% are singletons.

The TCR originated in a human donor with multiple sclerosis. The sequenced sample consisted of CD4+ T cells from PBMCs. The chain is built from TRBV29-1 and TRBJ1-5; perhaps TRBD1 as D (6 bases). CDR3 loop: CSVGWGAQPQHF. CDR3 nucleotide sequence: TGCAGCGTCGGGTGGGGGGCCCAGCCCCAGCATTTT.